What follows are 8 T cell receptor beta chains derived from one specimen sequenced in a study of CD8 T cells in ankylosing spondylitis. The study's findings and limits: Typical of ankylosing spondylitis blood, it appeared, was a TCR beta motif of several highly homologous variants.

TCRdb reprocessed the 5' RACE reads via MiXCR and lists one record per CDR3 protein. The repertoire holds about 540,000 distinct CDR3 sequences, with about 13% as singletons. No antigen has been identified for these receptors. Sequenced input: blood, either unsorted or a sorted T cell fraction (not recorded which). These receptors came from a male donor with ankylosing spondylitis.

This chain uses TRBV7-2 with TRBJ1-2; TRBD1 matches 9 bases. Germline V lookup: CDR1 SGHTA, CDR2 FQGNSA. Germline trimming cut 0 bases from V and 8 bases from J; bases unmatched to any gene: 7. The CDR3 loop spans 15 amino acids. The CDR3 DNA follows: TGTGCCAGCAGCTTAGCGCGGACAGGGGTCGAGGGCTACACCTTC. Its translation: CASSLARTGVEGYTF.

This clonotype appeared many times. V usage is TRBV5-5 and J usage is TRBJ1-6; 11 nucleotides align to TRBD1. The germline gives CDR1 SGHKS, CDR2 YYEKEE (reference sequence). V was clipped by 4 bases and J by 7 bases; unmatched bases: 1. This CDR3 region has 14 residues. CDR3 nucleotides: TGTGCCAGCAGCAGGGACAGGGGGAATTCACCCCTCCACTTT. Its translation is CASSRDRGNSPLHF.

This clonotype showed up just a few times. This chain joins TRBV7-2 and TRBJ1-2, with D uncertain. Germline V lookup: CDR1 SGHTA, CDR2 FQGNSA. V was pared by 0 bases and J by 6 bases, with 11 bases between. The CDR3 contains 14 residues. CDR3 in DNA: TGTGCCAGCAGCTTAGCGCGTCAGGTCCATGGCTACACCTTC. This encodes CASSLARQVHGYTF.

This clonotype was counted at least ten times. This chain joins TRBV5-1 and TRBJ2-1; 12 bases are a match to TRBD2. CDR3 length: 15 amino acids. After removal of 3 bases from V and 6 bases from J, the junction contained 4 bases not matched to a gene. Germline V CDR1 and CDR2: SGHRS, YFSETQ. The CDR3 sequence is CASSYGTSGSNEQFF. As DNA, the CDR3 is TGCGCCAGCAGCTATGGGACTAGCGGGTCCAATGAGCAGTTCTTC.

In its sample, this clonotype was seen a few times. This chain connects TRBV11-3 to TRBJ2-1; D may be TRBD2 (6 bases). Trimming took off 7 bases at V and 0 bases at J, with 16 bases between the two ends. The CDR3 is 16 amino acids. The germline V gene encodes CDR1 SGHNT and CDR2 YENEEA. Here the CDR3 reads CASTSFTGSSYNEQFF. The DNA for the CDR3 is TGTGCCAGCACCTCGTTCACCGGGAGCTCCTACAATGAGCAGTTCTTC.

The chain is built from TRBV27 and TRBJ1-5; D possibly corresponds to TRBD1 (6 bases). The V end was cut by 6 bases, the J end by 0 bases, with 21 bases between. Germline V gene data show CDR1 as MNHEY and CDR2 as SMNVEV (reference sequence). The CDR3 is made up of 18 amino acids. The CDR3 sequence: CASSPKGGDVYSNQPQHF. The CDR3 nucleotides read TGTGCCAGCAGCCCTAAAGGGGGGGACGTCTATAGCAATCAGCCCCAGCATTTT.

This clonotype came up many times. The chain links TRBV11-2 to TRBJ2-7, with D maybe TRBD1 (8 bases). The CDR3 contains 13 residues. Trimming removed 5 bases from V and 5 bases from J, with 13 bases in between. CDR1 SGHAT and CDR2 FQNNGV come from the germline V gene. CDR3 residues: CASSQQGGNEQYF. The CDR3 DNA reads TGTGCCAGCAGCCAACAGGGGGGGAACGAGCAGTACTTC.

There are many counts of this clonotype. The V call is TRBV12-3 or TRBV12-4, the J call TRBJ1-2, with 9 nucleotides matching TRBD1. Germline trimming cut 6 bases from V and 8 bases from J; bases unmatched to any gene: 10. The length of the CDR3 is 14 residues. Here the CDR3 DNA reads TGTGCCAGCAGCTTGGACAGGGGAAAGCAAGGCTACACCTTC. Protein sequence: CASSLDRGKQGYTF.